These T cell receptor beta chains were read from a single sample in a study of blood T cell repertoires in COVID-19. Sequenced by immunoSEQ multiplex PCR; TCRdb stores in-frame clones only, minus some. The sample has under 95,000 clones, approximately 85% seen once. Sequencing was done on a sample of peripheral blood. These receptors all come from an elderly woman with COVID-19, enrolled during active disease. CDR3s include the opening cysteine and the closing phenylalanine or tryptophan. The D gene is left open where the match is weak. Only part of the rows carry a size: once, few, many, or a class if the clone is expanded.

J gene: TRBJ1-2; V gene: TRBV7-9; clone size: -; CDR3 length: 14; D gene: -; CDR3 DNA: TGTGCCAGCAGCTTAGACCGGGGATTCTATGGCTACACCTTC; CDR3 protein: CASSLDRGFYGYTF
J gene: TRBJ1-5; V gene: TRBV5-1; clone size: few; CDR3 length: 17; D gene: TRBD1; CDR3 DNA: TGCGCCAGCAGCTGGGGCGGAACGGGACAGGGCAGGCAGCCCCAGCATTTT; CDR3 protein: CASSWGGTGQGRQPQHF
J gene: TRBJ2-7; V gene: TRBV5-5; clone size: -; CDR3 length: 15; D gene: TRBD1; CDR3 DNA: TGTGCCAGCAGCTTGCAGGGACAGACCTCCTACGAGCAGTACTTC; CDR3 protein: CASSLQGQTSYEQYF
J gene: TRBJ2-4; V gene: TRBV20-1; clone size: -; CDR3 length: 11; D gene: TRBD2; CDR3 DNA: TGCAGTGCTGTCCGGGGGACTAGTCAGTACTTC; CDR3 protein: CSAVRGTSQYF
J gene: TRBJ1-5; V gene: TRBV7-3; clone size: -; CDR3 length: 16; D gene: TRBD1; CDR3 DNA: TGTGCCAGCAGCACCTACCGACAGGGGACGGATCAGCCCCAGCATTTT; CDR3 protein: CASSTYRQGTDQPQHF
J gene: TRBJ2-1; V gene: TRBV28; clone size: -; CDR3 length: 16; D gene: -; CDR3 DNA: TGTGCCAGCAGTGGGTTAGCGGCCTTCTCCTACAATGAGCAGTTCTTC; CDR3 protein: CASSGLAAFSYNEQFF
J gene: TRBJ2-7; V gene: TRBV5-1; clone size: once; CDR3 length: 16; D gene: -; CDR3 DNA: TGCGCCAGCAGCTTGGACGGCAGACTAAAATCCTACGAGCAGTACTTC; CDR3 protein: CASSLDGRLKSYEQYF
J gene: TRBJ2-1; V gene: TRBV21-1; clone size: -; CDR3 length: 15; D gene: -; CDR3 DNA: TGTGCCAGCAGCAGCGGGGGCCAACCTGGGAATGAGCAGTTCTTC; CDR3 protein: CASSSGGQPGNEQFF
J gene: TRBJ2-3; V gene: TRBV2; clone size: -; CDR3 length: 16; D gene: TRBD1; CDR3 DNA: TGTGCCAGCAGGGACCCGGGACAGGGCTGGACAGATACGCAGTATTTT; CDR3 protein: CASRDPGQGWTDTQYF
J gene: TRBJ2-7; V gene: TRBV21-1; clone size: -; CDR3 length: 17; D gene: -; CDR3 DNA: TGTGCCACCCTAATTATCTACCCCCGGGACTACTCCTACGAGCAGTACTTC; CDR3 protein: CATLIIYPRDYSYEQYF
J gene: TRBJ1-2; V gene: TRBV6-5; clone size: -; CDR3 length: 10; D gene: -; CDR3 DNA: TGTGCCAGCGCGGCCTATGGCTACACCTTC; CDR3 protein: CASAAYGYTF
J gene: TRBJ1-2; V gene: TRBV18; clone size: -; CDR3 length: 16; D gene: TRBD1; CDR3 DNA: TGTGCCAGCTCACCACGGGGCGGCAGGGGGAACTATGGCTACACCTTC; CDR3 protein: CASSPRGGRGNYGYTF
J gene: TRBJ1-2; V gene: TRBV30; clone size: -; CDR3 length: 12; D gene: -; CDR3 DNA: TGTGCCTGGAGTTCCCAGGGGTATGGCTACACCTTC; CDR3 protein: CAWSSQGYGYTF
J gene: TRBJ2-7; V gene: TRBV4-1; clone size: -; CDR3 length: 14; D gene: -; CDR3 DNA: TGCGCCAGCAGCCAAGTTACAGGGTCCTACGAGCAGTACTTC; CDR3 protein: CASSQVTGSYEQYF
J gene: TRBJ1-2; V gene: TRBV12-3/TRBV12-4; clone size: -; CDR3 length: 13; D gene: -; CDR3 DNA: TGTGCCAGCAGTTTTAACAGGGAGTATGGCTACACCTTC; CDR3 protein: CASSFNREYGYTF
J gene: TRBJ1-3; V gene: TRBV5-4; clone size: -; CDR3 length: 19; D gene: TRBD1; CDR3 DNA: TGTGCCAGCAGCTCCGACCCGTACAGGGGGCTAGCCTCTGGAAACACCATATATTTT; CDR3 protein: CASSSDPYRGLASGNTIYF
J gene: TRBJ2-7; V gene: TRBV27; clone size: -; CDR3 length: 13; D gene: -; CDR3 DNA: TGTGCCAGCAACCCGGCGGGGGCTTACGAGCAGTACTTC; CDR3 protein: CASNPAGAYEQYF
J gene: TRBJ2-7; V gene: TRBV7-3; clone size: -; CDR3 length: 19; D gene: TRBD2; CDR3 DNA: TGTGCCAGCAGAGCCGGGACTAGCGGGTACTCCAACCCCTCCTACGAGCAGTACTTC; CDR3 protein: CASRAGTSGYSNPSYEQYF
J gene: TRBJ2-5; V gene: TRBV5-1; clone size: -; CDR3 length: 16; D gene: TRBD1; CDR3 DNA: TGCGCCAGCAGCTTGGTTCCGACAGGGGTGGGGGAGACCCAGTACTTC; CDR3 protein: CASSLVPTGVGETQYF
J gene: TRBJ2-1; V gene: TRBV20-1; clone size: few; CDR3 length: 14; D gene: -; CDR3 DNA: TGCAGTGCTAATGACAGGTTAGCCTACAATGAGCAGTTCTTC; CDR3 protein: CSANDRLAYNEQFF
J gene: TRBJ2-5; V gene: TRBV7-2; clone size: -; CDR3 length: 13; D gene: -; CDR3 DNA: TGTGCCAGCAGCCCAAGGGACTCAGAGACCCAGTACTTC; CDR3 protein: CASSPRDSETQYF
J gene: TRBJ2-7; V gene: TRBV6-2/TRBV6-3; clone size: once; CDR3 length: 16; D gene: TRBD2; CDR3 DNA: TGTGCCAGCAGTTATGCGCTAGCGGGAGGGCCCTACGAGCAGTACTTC; CDR3 protein: CASSYALAGGPYEQYF
J gene: TRBJ2-1; V gene: TRBV9; clone size: -; CDR3 length: 14; D gene: TRBD2; CDR3 DNA: TGTGCCAGCAGCGTAGGTCTAGCGGACAATGAGCAGTTCTTC; CDR3 protein: CASSVGLADNEQFF
J gene: TRBJ2-2; V gene: TRBV3-1/TRBV3-2; clone size: -; CDR3 length: 13; D gene: -; CDR3 DNA: TGTGCCAGCAGCCAAACGCGCACCGGGGAGCTGTTTTTT; CDR3 protein: CASSQTRTGELFF
J gene: TRBJ2-3; V gene: TRBV6-2/TRBV6-3; clone size: -; CDR3 length: 13; D gene: -; CDR3 DNA: TGTGCCAGCAGCCCCAGCGGCCTAGCTACGCAGTATTTT; CDR3 protein: CASSPSGLATQYF
J gene: TRBJ2-5; V gene: TRBV4-2; clone size: once; CDR3 length: 15; D gene: -; CDR3 DNA: TGTGCCAGCAGCCAGGCCTATGGACAGCAAGAGACCCAGTACTTC; CDR3 protein: CASSQAYGQQETQYF
J gene: TRBJ2-7; V gene: TRBV2; clone size: -; CDR3 length: 11; D gene: -; CDR3 DNA: TGTGCCAGCAGTCCCTATAACGAGCAGTACTTC; CDR3 protein: CASSPYNEQYF
J gene: TRBJ1-1; V gene: TRBV4-1; clone size: -; CDR3 length: 15; D gene: TRBD1; CDR3 DNA: TGCGCCAGCAGGCGGGGGACAGGGGGTAGTACTGAAGCTTTCTTT; CDR3 protein: CASRRGTGGSTEAFF
J gene: TRBJ2-2; V gene: TRBV11-3; clone size: -; CDR3 length: 12; D gene: -; CDR3 DNA: TGTGCCAGCAGCTTAAGAGGGCGGGAGCTGTTTTTT; CDR3 protein: CASSLRGRELFF
J gene: TRBJ2-3; V gene: TRBV19; clone size: -; CDR3 length: 15; D gene: TRBD2; CDR3 DNA: TGTGCCAGTAGCCTGACTAGCGGGAAATCAGATACGCAGTATTTT; CDR3 protein: CASSLTSGKSDTQYF
J gene: TRBJ2-2; V gene: TRBV21-1; clone size: -; CDR3 length: 15; D gene: -; CDR3 DNA: TGTGCCAGCGCCCCAGGACAGGGGATCACCGGGGAGCTGTTTTTT; CDR3 protein: CASAPGQGITGELFF
J gene: TRBJ2-5; V gene: TRBV5-1; clone size: -; CDR3 length: 15; D gene: TRBD1; CDR3 DNA: TGCGCCAGCAGCACGGGACAGGTCTTCAGAGAGACCCAGTACTTC; CDR3 protein: CASSTGQVFRETQYF
J gene: TRBJ1-5; V gene: TRBV28; clone size: -; CDR3 length: 13; D gene: -; CDR3 DNA: TGTGCCAGCACCTTCGCGGGGTCCCAGCCCCAGCATTTT; CDR3 protein: CASTFAGSQPQHF
J gene: TRBJ1-5; V gene: TRBV6-6; clone size: -; CDR3 length: 15; D gene: TRBD1; CDR3 DNA: TGTGCCAGCAGACAGACAGGGGGTTATTTTCAGCCCCAGCATTTT; CDR3 protein: CASRQTGGYFQPQHF
J gene: TRBJ2-7; V gene: TRBV11-2; clone size: -; CDR3 length: 13; D gene: TRBD2; CDR3 DNA: TGTGCCAGCAGCTTAGAGCGGGAGCTCGAGCAGTACTTC; CDR3 protein: CASSLERELEQYF
J gene: TRBJ1-1; V gene: TRBV30; clone size: -; CDR3 length: 12; D gene: -; CDR3 DNA: TGTGCCTGGAGTCACGGGGGGACTGAAGCTTTCTTT; CDR3 protein: CAWSHGGTEAFF
J gene: TRBJ2-2; V gene: TRBV9; clone size: -; CDR3 length: 14; D gene: TRBD2; CDR3 DNA: TGTGCCAGCAGCACCAGCGGGAACGCCGGGGAGCTGTTTTTT; CDR3 protein: CASSTSGNAGELFF
J gene: TRBJ1-5; V gene: TRBV12-2; clone size: -; CDR3 length: 15; D gene: -; CDR3 DNA: TGTGCAAGTCGCTTAAATGTGCAGAGCAATCAGCCCCAGCATTTT; CDR3 protein: CASRLNVQSNQPQHF
J gene: TRBJ2-1; V gene: TRBV6-5; clone size: -; CDR3 length: 15; D gene: TRBD2; CDR3 DNA: TGTGCCAGCAGTTGGGTAGCGGGGGGGCCGGATGAGCAGTTCTTC; CDR3 protein: CASSWVAGGPDEQFF
J gene: TRBJ1-5; V gene: TRBV7-6; clone size: -; CDR3 length: 17; D gene: TRBD1; CDR3 DNA: TGTGCCAGCAGCTTAAAACAGGGGGGGACTAGCAATCAGCCCCAGCATTTT; CDR3 protein: CASSLKQGGTSNQPQHF
J gene: TRBJ1-4; V gene: TRBV19; clone size: -; CDR3 length: 14; D gene: -; CDR3 DNA: TGTGCCAGTAGTATAGATGGTGAGGTGGGAAAACTGTTTTTT; CDR3 protein: CASSIDGEVGKLFF
J gene: TRBJ2-7; V gene: TRBV19; clone size: -; CDR3 length: 15; D gene: TRBD2; CDR3 DNA: TGTGCCAGTAGTACTAGCGGGAGGGCTATATACGAGCAGTACTTC; CDR3 protein: CASSTSGRAIYEQYF
J gene: TRBJ2-7; V gene: TRBV10-3; clone size: -; CDR3 length: 16; D gene: TRBD2; CDR3 DNA: TGTGCCATCAGTGACTCCGGACTAGCGGGGAGGTACGAGCAGTACTTC; CDR3 protein: CAISDSGLAGRYEQYF
J gene: TRBJ1-5; V gene: TRBV30; clone size: -; CDR3 length: 13; D gene: -; CDR3 DNA: TGTGCCTGGAGTCATGGCAACAATCAGCCCCAGCATTTT; CDR3 protein: CAWSHGNNQPQHF
J gene: TRBJ2-5; V gene: TRBV28; clone size: -; CDR3 length: 15; D gene: -; CDR3 DNA: TGTGCCAGCAGGGCAGGGGTAGAGTACCAAGAGACCCAGTACTTC; CDR3 protein: CASRAGVEYQETQYF
J gene: TRBJ2-7; V gene: TRBV19; clone size: -; CDR3 length: 14; D gene: TRBD1; CDR3 DNA: TGTGCCAGTAGTCCCGACAGGGTATCCTACGAGCAGTACTTC; CDR3 protein: CASSPDRVSYEQYF
J gene: TRBJ1-6; V gene: TRBV7-9; clone size: -; CDR3 length: 15; D gene: TRBD1; CDR3 DNA: TGTGCCAGCAGCCCCTCGGGACAGGGTTATTCACCCCTCCACTTT; CDR3 protein: CASSPSGQGYSPLHF
J gene: TRBJ2-3; V gene: TRBV5-8; clone size: -; CDR3 length: 14; D gene: -; CDR3 DNA: TGTGCCAGCAGCCCTCGCGGGGCCCAAGGGCAGGAGTATTTT; CDR3 protein: CASSPRGAQGQEYF
J gene: TRBJ2-7; V gene: TRBV6-5; clone size: -; CDR3 length: 14; D gene: TRBD1; CDR3 DNA: TGTGCCAGCAGGAGACAGGACAGGGGGCTCGAGCAGTACTTC; CDR3 protein: CASRRQDRGLEQYF
J gene: TRBJ1-3; V gene: TRBV9; clone size: -; CDR3 length: 12; D gene: -; CDR3 DNA: TGTGCCATCGACAGCTCTGGAAACACCATATATTTT; CDR3 protein: CAIDSSGNTIYF
J gene: TRBJ1-6; V gene: TRBV28; clone size: -; CDR3 length: 17; D gene: -; CDR3 DNA: TGTGCCAGCAGTTTAGGAGGTCGGGGTACCCTAGGTTCACCCCTCCACTTT; CDR3 protein: CASSLGGRGTLGSPLHF
J gene: TRBJ2-3; V gene: TRBV9; clone size: -; CDR3 length: 21; D gene: TRBD2; CDR3 DNA: TGTGCCAGCAGCAAACTAAGTACCGGGACTAGCGGGAGGGTTGGCACAGATACGCAGTATTTT; CDR3 protein: CASSKLSTGTSGRVGTDTQYF
J gene: TRBJ2-3; V gene: TRBV29-1; clone size: -; CDR3 length: 14; D gene: -; CDR3 DNA: TGCAGCGTCTCGGGACACGTCCGCACAGATACGCAGTATTTT; CDR3 protein: CSVSGHVRTDTQYF
J gene: TRBJ2-5; V gene: TRBV9; clone size: once; CDR3 length: 17; D gene: -; CDR3 DNA: TGTGCCAGCAGCCCATCCCCTTATAGCGGAGTCCAAGAGACCCAGTACTTC; CDR3 protein: CASSPSPYSGVQETQYF
J gene: TRBJ1-5; V gene: TRBV18; clone size: -; CDR3 length: 14; D gene: TRBD1; CDR3 DNA: TGTGCCAGCTCACCCGGGACAGGGCGTCAGCCCCAGCATTTT; CDR3 protein: CASSPGTGRQPQHF